Each of the 4 T cell receptor beta chains below was sequenced from the same sample in a study of post-analysis software for immune sequencing data. Study outcomes and limitations: The study found TRBV5-6, TRBV5-1 and TRBV20-1 among five or six TRBV segments more frequent in patients than controls.

Unique-molecular-identifier-tagged TCR beta cDNA libraries were used. From the PCR reads, TCRdb called clonotypes with MiXCR, one entry per CDR3 protein. This sample carries 430,000 or so distinct CDR3 sequences, approximately 39% of them seen once, and the ten largest clones take 7.6%. No antigen has been identified for these receptors. The sequenced sample consisted of blood. These receptors came from a girl aged 2-9 years with multiple sclerosis.

This clonotype was counted a few times. The chain employs TRBV6-1 and TRBJ2-3; D gene uncertain. Trimming left V 3 bases short and J 0 bases short, with 10 bases between. The germline V gene encodes CDR1 MNHNS and CDR2 SASEGT. The length of the CDR3 is 15 residues. This chain's CDR3 is CASSEGSTSTDTQYF. The CDR3, as DNA: TGTGCCAGCAGTGAGGGGTCTACGAGCACAGATACGCAGTATTTT.

The V and J genes are TRBV20-1 and TRBJ2-1, with 10 bases lining up with TRBD2. The germline V gene encodes CDR1 DFQATT and CDR2 SNEGSKA (reference sequence). V shed 0 bases, J shed 0 bases, and the junction held 2 bases outside the gene matches. CDR3 length: 16 amino acids. The CDR3 sequence: CSARDPSGSSYNEQFF. The CDR3 nucleotides are TGCAGTGCTAGAGACCCTAGCGGGAGCTCCTACAATGAGCAGTTCTTC.

The chain has TRBV5-1 and TRBJ2-1; D might be TRBD2 (6 bases). The CDR3 length is 14 residues. CDR1 SGHRS and CDR2 YFSETQ come from the germline V gene. Trimming removed 4 bases from V and 3 bases from J, with 11 bases in between. The CDR3: CASSIHGSYNEQFF. Here the CDR3 DNA reads TGCGCCAGCAGCATACACGGGAGCTACAATGAGCAGTTCTTC. The whole variable domain, filled in from reference TRBV5-1 and TRBJ2-1, reads KAGVTQTPRYLIKTRGQQVTLSCSPISGHRSVSWYQQTPGQGLQFLFEYFSETQRNKGNFPGRFSGRQFSNSRSEMNVSTLELGDSALYLCASSIHGSYNEQFFGPGTRLTVL.

Points on this clonotype: Germline is not matched at one junction end, which may reflect a read error. This chain connects TRBV12-3 or TRBV12-4 to TRBJ2-1, with 12 bases matching TRBD2. The CDR3 length is 14 residues. The CDR3 DNA sequence: TGTGCCAGCAGTCTAGCGGGAGGGCCGGGTGAGCATTTCTTC. Translated, it gives CASSLAGGPGEHFF.